Sequencing of this T cell receptor (beta chain) was carried out in a study of blood T cell repertoires in COVID-19. The germline CDR1 and CDR2 sequences are MNHNS and SASEGT. CDR3 length equals 14 residues. Unmatched junction bases numbered 4, after V lost 2 bases and J lost 3 bases. The data were produced by immunoSEQ multiplex PCR, yet TCRdb's version contains in-frame clones alone and is incomplete. The data hold 150,000 to 250,000 clones, with roughly 94% observed a single time. The V and J genes are TRBV6-1 and TRBJ2-7; 7 nucleotides match TRBD1. Specimen: peripheral blood. The receptor's source is a man aged 25 to 45 with COVID-19, enrolled during active disease. The CDR3 loop reads CASSETGTVYEQYF. Here the CDR3 DNA reads TGTGCCAGCAGTGAAACCGGGACAGTCTACGAGCAGTACTTC.